The present entry profiles one T cell receptor beta chain with its context. V lost 1 base, J lost 2 bases, and 21 bases lay in between. The CDR3 length is 18 residues. Germline V gene data show CDR1 as LGHNA and CDR2 as YNFKEQ. The entry originates in a study of blood T cell repertoires in COVID-19. Method: immunoSEQ multiplex PCR; TCRdb's copy keeps in-frame clones and lacks some. The sample has 250,000 to 300,000 clones, 86% seen once. V and J are TRBV4-2 and TRBJ2-7; D not certain. The clonotype was recovered from a woman aged 25 to 39 with COVID-19, enrolled during active disease. What was sequenced was peripheral blood. The CDR3 DNA is TGTGCCAGCAGCCAAGGGGTAGGCAAAAACTACCCTACCTACGAGCAGTACTTC. Amino acids: CASSQGVGKNYPTYEQYF.